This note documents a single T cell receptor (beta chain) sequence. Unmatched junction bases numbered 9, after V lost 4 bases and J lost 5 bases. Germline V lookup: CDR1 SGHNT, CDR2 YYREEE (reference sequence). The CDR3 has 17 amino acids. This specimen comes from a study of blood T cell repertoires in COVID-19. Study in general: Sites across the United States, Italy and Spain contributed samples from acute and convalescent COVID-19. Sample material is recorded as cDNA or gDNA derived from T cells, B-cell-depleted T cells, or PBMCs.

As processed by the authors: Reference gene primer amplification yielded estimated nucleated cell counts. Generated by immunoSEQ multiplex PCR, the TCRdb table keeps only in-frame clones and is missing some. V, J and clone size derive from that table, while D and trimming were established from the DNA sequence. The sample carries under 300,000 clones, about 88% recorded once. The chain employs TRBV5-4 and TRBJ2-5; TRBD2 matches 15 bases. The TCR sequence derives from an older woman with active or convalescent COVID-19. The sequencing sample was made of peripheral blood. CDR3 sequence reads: CASSPPGLAGGGETQYF. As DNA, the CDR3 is TGTGCCAGCAGCCCGCCGGGACTAGCGGGGGGAGGCGAGACCCAGTACTTC.